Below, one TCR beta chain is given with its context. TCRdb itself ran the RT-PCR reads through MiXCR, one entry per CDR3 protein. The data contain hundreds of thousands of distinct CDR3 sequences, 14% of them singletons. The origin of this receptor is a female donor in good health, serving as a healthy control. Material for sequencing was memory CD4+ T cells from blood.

In DNA, the CDR3 is TGTGCCATCAGGGACAACAGGGACGAGCAGTACTTC. Translating it yields CAIRDNRDEQYF. The chain couples TRBV10-3 to TRBJ2-7; possibly TRBD1 for D (6 bases). The CDR3 length is 12 residues. Germline values: CDR1 ENHRY, CDR2 SYGVKD. The V end lost 6 bases, the J end lost 5 bases, and 11 bases lay between the germline ends.